The clone carrying this T cell receptor (beta chain) was counted a single time. Antigen: not known. The V and J ends lost 0 bases and 6 bases respectively, with 6 bases between them. Germline V gene sequence: CDR1 MNHEY, CDR2 SVGEGT. CDR3 length equals 12 residues. This entry comes from a study of blood T cells in healthy people across ages. The second PCR ran roughly 7 to 12 cycles with a sample-barcoded 5' primer and J-beta primers. TCRdb reanalysed the 5' RACE reads using MiXCR and keeps one entry per CDR3 protein. Of approximately 800,000 distinct CDR3 sequences in the sample, roughly 60% are singletons; the top ten hold around 22%. Study-level findings and limits: When set beside aged donors, long-lived donors presented more naive CD4+ cells and higher diversity.

This clonotype was sampled from a man aged 25 to 40 in good health. Sequenced material: blood. The rearrangement joins TRBV6-2 or TRBV6-3 to TRBJ2-7, with D maybe TRBD2 (5 bases). The CDR3 DNA follows: TGTGCCAGCAGTTACTCGAGGGCCGAGCAGTACTTC. This codes for CASSYSRAEQYF.